The 17 T cell receptor beta chains reported below all come from one sample, sequenced in a study of T cell responses to AZD1222 COVID-19 vaccine. Generated by immunoSEQ multiplex PCR, the TCRdb table keeps only in-frame clones and is missing some. The sample has tens of thousands of clones, about 90% seen once. The source material was peripheral blood, sampled on day 0 of AZD1222 vaccination. These TCRs come from an adult in good health.

CDR3 region: CASVGLAGGHETGELFF. The CDR3, as DNA: TGCGCCAGCGTTGGACTAGCGGGGGGGCACGAGACCGGGGAGCTGTTTTTT. V usage is TRBV5-1 and J usage is TRBJ2-2; 15 nucleotides agree with TRBD2. Per the germline V gene, CDR1 is SGHRS and CDR2 is YFSETQ. With V trimmed by 7 bases and J by 5 bases, 9 bases remained unmatched. The CDR3 is 17 residues long.

V is TRBV7-3 and J is TRBJ2-2, with D maybe TRBD1 (6 bases). V lost 2 bases, J lost 1 base, and 20 bases lay in between. The CDR3 length is 19 residues. The germline V gene encodes CDR1 SGHTA and CDR2 FQGTGA. Here the CDR3 reads CASSLLGQPLRLNTGELFF. CDR3 sequence (DNA): TGTGCCAGCAGCTTACTAGGACAGCCCCTCCGCCTGAACACCGGGGAGCTGTTTTTT.

J is TRBJ1-2 and V is TRBV5-8; no firm D call. The V end lost 3 bases, the J end lost 5 bases, and 17 bases lay between the germline ends. CDR3 length: 15 residues. Germline lookup yields CDR1 SGHTS and CDR2 YDEGEE. In nucleotides, the CDR3 is TGTGCCAGCAGCTGGGGTCCCCGAGGGAATTATGGCTACACCTTC. Encoded protein: CASSWGPRGNYGYTF.

This sequence joins TRBV29-1 and TRBJ2-5; TRBD1 agrees at 8 bases. CDR3 size: 14 residues. Germline V lookup: CDR1 SQVTM, CDR2 ANQGSEA. V was pared by 1 base and J by 4 bases, with 5 bases of the junction left unmatched. CDR3 in amino acids: CSVEGTGTRETQYF. For the CDR3, the DNA is TGCAGCGTTGAAGGGACAGGGACCCGAGAGACCCAGTACTTC. The variable domain in full, with the rest retrieved from reference TRBV29-1 and TRBJ2-5, is SAVISQKPSRDICQRGTSLTIQCQVDSQVTMMFWYRQQPGQSLTLIATANQGSEATYESGFVIDKFPISRPNLTFSTLTVSNMSPEDSSIYLCSVEGTGTRETQYFGPGTRLLVL.

The CDR3 DNA reads as TGTGCCAGCAGTGGGGTCATGGCAGGGCCTGGAAACACCATATATTTT. Translated, it gives CASSGVMAGPGNTIYF. The genes are TRBV2 and TRBJ1-3, with a tentative D call TRBD1 (5 bases). Trimming shortened V by 4 bases and J by 2 bases, and 15 bases separated the two germline ends. CDR1 and CDR2 from the germline V gene are SNHLY and FYNNEI. This CDR3 has 16 residues.

In its sample, this clone was seen a few times. This chain's CDR3 is CASSSQGRRGYTF. DNA of the CDR3: TGTGCCAGCAGTTCACAGGGGCGGCGTGGCTACACCTTC. The chain has TRBV28 and TRBJ1-2, with 7 bases lining up with TRBD1. The V segment lost 4 bases and the J segment 7 bases; nucleotides outside the gene matches: 6. The CDR3 sequence is 13 residues long. Germline CDR1 MDHEN, CDR2 SYDVKM.

The chain recombines TRBV4-2 with TRBJ1-5; weak D call: TRBD1 (6 bases). The V gene lost 0 bases and the J gene lost 5 bases, with 17 bases spanning the gap. This CDR3 is 17 amino acids long. CDR1 and CDR2 (germline): LGHNA, YNFKEQ. The CDR3 loop is CASSQDTGGRVDQPQHF. The CDR3, as DNA: TGTGCCAGCAGCCAAGATACGGGGGGCAGGGTGGATCAGCCCCAGCATTTT.

The V gene is TRBV10-3, the J gene TRBJ2-2; the match to TRBD1 covers 10 bases. The junction had 8 bases not matched to a gene; V was cut back by 7 bases and J by 0 bases. The CDR3 spans 17 residues. Germline V gene lookup returns CDR1 ENHRY and CDR2 SYGVKD. The CDR3 nucleotides are TGTGCCATCACTTGGGACAGGGGATTTACGAACACCGGGGAGCTGTTTTTT. Encoded protein: CAITWDRGFTNTGELFF.

This clone turned up a few times. This rearrangement joins TRBV27 to TRBJ2-7; possibly TRBD2 for D (6 bases). The CDR3 is made up of 13 amino acids. Germline lookup yields CDR1 MNHEY and CDR2 SMNVEV (reference sequence). Trimming shortened V by 5 bases and J by 5 bases, and 13 bases separated the two germline ends. CDR3 protein: CASSPDPGDEQYF. In DNA form, the CDR3 reads TGTGCCAGCAGTCCCGACCCGGGGGACGAGCAGTACTTC.

V and J are TRBV2 and TRBJ1-6; D unclear. The CDR3 is made up of 16 amino acids. The V end was cut by 0 bases, the J end by 5 bases, with 11 bases between. Germline loops: CDR1 SNHLY, CDR2 FYNNEI. The CDR3 loop reads CASSEAAQSNNSPLHF. The CDR3 DNA is TGTGCCAGCAGTGAAGCGGCGCAGAGCAATAATTCACCCCTCCACTTT.

This clone has only one observation. The V call is TRBV5-5, the J call TRBJ1-6; D is ambiguous. In germline, CDR1 is SGHKS, CDR2 YYEKEE (reference sequence). The ends were cut back, 0 bases at V and 9 bases at J, with 10 bases in the middle. The CDR3 is 14 residues long. CDR3 region: CASSLERRRSPLHF. The CDR3 nucleotides are TGTGCCAGCAGCTTGGAACGGCGTCGTTCACCCCTCCACTTT. Variable domain in full (rest from reference TRBV5-5 and TRBJ1-6): DAGVTQSPTHLIKTRGQQVTLRCSPISGHKSVSWYQQVLGQGPQFIFQYYEKEERGRGNFPDRFSARQFPNYSSELNVNALLLGDSALYLCASSLERRRSPLHFGNGTRLTVT.

The V and J genes are TRBV3-1 (or the pseudogene TRBV3-2) and TRBJ2-1; 10 bases align to TRBD2. V lost 4 bases and J lost 12; bases outside the gene matches: 6. The germline gives CDR1 LGHDT, CDR2 YNNKEL (reference sequence). CDR3 size: 13 residues. In DNA form, the CDR3 reads TGTGCCAGCAGCCCTTTAGGGACTAGCGCGCAGTTCTTC. As protein: CASSPLGTSAQFF.

The J gene is TRBJ2-2, the V gene TRBV2; TRBD2 matches at 7 bases. After removal of 6 bases from V and 1 base from J, the junction contained 11 bases not matched to a gene. The CDR3 sequence is 17 residues long. From germline, CDR1 is SNHLY and CDR2 FYNNEI. CDR3 nucleotides: TGTGCCAGCAGCCTCATCCGGGACTACAAGAACACCGGGGAGCTGTTTTTT. Translating it yields CASSLIRDYKNTGELFF.

The chain carries TRBV9 and TRBJ2-2; no clear D. The germline CDR1 and CDR2 sequences are SGDLS and YYNGEE. Between the trimmed V and J ends, which lost 0 bases and 7 bases, there was a span of 10 bases. This CDR3 is 14 amino acids long. This chain's CDR3 is CASSVEALVGELFF. The CDR3 coding sequence is TGTGCCAGCAGCGTAGAGGCCCTCGTCGGGGAGCTGTTTTTT.

There are a few counts of this clone. The J gene is TRBJ2-4, the V gene TRBV6-1; a weak D match, TRBD1 (6 bases). CDR1 is MNHNS and CDR2 is SASEGT in the germline V gene. The CDR3 spans 17 residues. V was clipped by 3 bases and J by 4 bases, with 19 bases between them. The CDR3 protein is CASSESQGSSAKNIQYF. The CDR3 DNA is TGTGCCAGCAGTGAGTCCCAGGGGAGTTCTGCGAAAAACATTCAGTACTTC.

The rearrangement uses TRBV7-9 and TRBJ1-5, with D perhaps TRBD1 (5 bases). Trimming left V 3 bases short and J 7 bases short, with 13 bases between. The V gene's germline CDR1 is SEHNR and CDR2 FQNEAQ (reference sequence). This CDR3 is built from 14 residues. For the CDR3, the DNA is TGTGCCAGCAGCTTTTGGGGGAGCGGGCAGCCCCAGCATTTT. Amino acid sequence: CASSFWGSGQPQHF.

The genes are TRBV18 and TRBJ2-5; TRBD2 matches 12 bases. The CDR3 runs 16 residues. Losses at the gene ends were 2 bases for V and 5 bases for J; bases not matched to a gene: 6. In germline, CDR1 is KGHSH, CDR2 LQKENI. This chain's CDR3 is CASSPMTSGGLETQYF. In DNA form, the CDR3 reads TGTGCCAGCTCACCAATGACTAGCGGGGGCCTGGAGACCCAGTACTTC.